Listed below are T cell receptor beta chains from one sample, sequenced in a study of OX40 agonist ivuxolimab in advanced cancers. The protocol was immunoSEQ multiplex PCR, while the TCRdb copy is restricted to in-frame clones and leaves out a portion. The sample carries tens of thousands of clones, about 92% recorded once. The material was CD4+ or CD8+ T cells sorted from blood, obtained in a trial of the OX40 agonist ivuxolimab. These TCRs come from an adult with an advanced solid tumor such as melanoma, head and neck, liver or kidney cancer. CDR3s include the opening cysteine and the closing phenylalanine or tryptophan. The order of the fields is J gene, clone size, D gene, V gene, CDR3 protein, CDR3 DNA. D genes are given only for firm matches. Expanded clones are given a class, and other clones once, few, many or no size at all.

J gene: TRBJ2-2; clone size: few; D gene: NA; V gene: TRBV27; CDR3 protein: CASKSGTYLPGELFF; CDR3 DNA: TGTGCCAGCAAGTCCGGGACATACCTACCGGGGGAGCTGTTTTTT
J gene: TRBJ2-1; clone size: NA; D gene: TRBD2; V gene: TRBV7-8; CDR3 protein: CASSFGLAGGSSYNEQFF; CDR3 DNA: TGTGCCAGCAGCTTCGGTCTAGCGGGGGGCAGCTCCTACAATGAGCAGTTCTTC
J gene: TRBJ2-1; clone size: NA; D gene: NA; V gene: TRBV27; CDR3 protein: CASSFGSTRSYNEQFF; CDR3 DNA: TGTGCCAGCAGTTTTGGGTCGACCCGCTCCTACAATGAGCAGTTCTTC
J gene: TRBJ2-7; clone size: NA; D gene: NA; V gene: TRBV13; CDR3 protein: CASSSIQGSYYEQYF; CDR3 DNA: TGTGCCAGCAGCTCCATACAGGGTTCATACTACGAGCAGTACTTC
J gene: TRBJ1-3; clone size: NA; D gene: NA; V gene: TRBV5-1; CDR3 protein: CASSLQGTGNTIYF; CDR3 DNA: TGCGCCAGCAGCTTGCAAGGGACTGGAAACACCATATATTTT
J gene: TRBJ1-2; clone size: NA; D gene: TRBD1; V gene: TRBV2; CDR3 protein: CASRSQGVIGYGYTF; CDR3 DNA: TGTGCCAGCAGATCTCAGGGGGTTATTGGCTATGGCTACACCTTC
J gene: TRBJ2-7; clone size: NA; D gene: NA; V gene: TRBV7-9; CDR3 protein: CASSSLPDEQYF; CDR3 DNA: TGTGCCAGCAGCTCTCTACCCGACGAGCAGTACTTC
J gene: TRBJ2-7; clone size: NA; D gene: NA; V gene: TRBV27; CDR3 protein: CASSFGTPYEQYF; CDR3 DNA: TGTGCCAGCAGTTTTGGGACTCCCTACGAGCAGTACTTC
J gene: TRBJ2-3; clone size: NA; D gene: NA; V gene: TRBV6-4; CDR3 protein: CASSEGRPTDTQYF; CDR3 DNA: TGTGCCAGCAGTGAAGGACGCCCGACAGATACGCAGTATTTT
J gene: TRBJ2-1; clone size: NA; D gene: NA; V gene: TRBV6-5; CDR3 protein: CASSYGGPSYNEQFF; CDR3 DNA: TGTGCCAGCAGTTACGGGGGGCCTTCCTACAATGAGCAGTTCTTC
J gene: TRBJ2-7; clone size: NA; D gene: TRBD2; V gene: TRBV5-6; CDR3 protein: CASSGGLASYEQYF; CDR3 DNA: TGTGCCAGCAGCGGGGGACTAGCGTCCTACGAGCAGTACTTC
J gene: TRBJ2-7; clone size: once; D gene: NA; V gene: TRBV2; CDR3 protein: CASSEELGRQEYYEQYF; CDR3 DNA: TGTGCCAGCAGTGAAGAGTTGGGACGCCAGGAATACTACGAGCAGTACTTC
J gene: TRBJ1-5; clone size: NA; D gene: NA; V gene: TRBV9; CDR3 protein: CASSEGSLGQPQHF; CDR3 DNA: TGTGCCAGCAGCGAGGGTTCTCTGGGCCAGCCCCAGCATTTT
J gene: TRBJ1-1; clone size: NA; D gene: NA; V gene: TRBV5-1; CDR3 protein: CASSLEWSPEAFF; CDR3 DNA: TGCGCCAGCAGCTTGGAGTGGTCCCCTGAAGCTTTCTTT
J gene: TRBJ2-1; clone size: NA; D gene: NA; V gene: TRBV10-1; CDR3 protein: CASSKGGPYNEQFF; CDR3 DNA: TGCGCCAGCAGTAAGGGGGGGCCCTACAATGAGCAGTTCTTC
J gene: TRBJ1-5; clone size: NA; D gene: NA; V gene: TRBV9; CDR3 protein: CASSVGGLSNQPQHF; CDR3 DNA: TGTGCCAGCAGCGTAGGAGGACTTAGCAATCAGCCCCAGCATTTT
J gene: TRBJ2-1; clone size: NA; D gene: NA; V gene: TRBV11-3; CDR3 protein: CASGDGGGSYNEQFF; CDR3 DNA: TGTGCCAGCGGAGACGGAGGGGGCTCCTACAATGAGCAGTTCTTC
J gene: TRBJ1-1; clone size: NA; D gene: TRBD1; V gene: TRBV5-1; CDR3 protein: CASRLTGTGGNTEAFF; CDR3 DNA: TGCGCCAGCAGGCTAACTGGGACAGGGGGGAACACTGAAGCTTTCTTT
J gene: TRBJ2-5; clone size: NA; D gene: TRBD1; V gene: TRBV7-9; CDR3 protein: CASSLPDRGYQETQYF; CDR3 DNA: TGTGCCAGCAGCTTACCGGACAGGGGTTACCAAGAGACCCAGTACTTC
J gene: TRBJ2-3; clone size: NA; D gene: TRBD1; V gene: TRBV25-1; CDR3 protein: CASTRTGETDTQYF; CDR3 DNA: TGTGCCAGCACAAGGACAGGGGAGACAGATACGCAGTATTTT
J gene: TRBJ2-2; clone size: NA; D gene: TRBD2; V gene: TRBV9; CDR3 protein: CASSVQSGGRNTGELFF; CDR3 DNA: TGTGCCAGCAGCGTACAAAGCGGGGGCCGGAACACCGGGGAGCTGTTTTTT
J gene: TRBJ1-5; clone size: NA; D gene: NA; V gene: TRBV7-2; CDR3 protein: CASSDWANQPQHF; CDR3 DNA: TGTGCCAGCAGCGACTGGGCCAATCAGCCCCAGCATTTT
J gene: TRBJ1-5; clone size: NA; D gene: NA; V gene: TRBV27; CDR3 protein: CASSSGGDQPQHF; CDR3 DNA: TGTGCCAGCAGTTCTGGGGGCGATCAGCCCCAGCATTTT
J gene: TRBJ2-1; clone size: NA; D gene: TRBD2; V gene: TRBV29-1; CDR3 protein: CSVLPSGVYNEQFF; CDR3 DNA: TGCAGCGTTCTCCCTAGCGGGGTTTACAATGAGCAGTTCTTC
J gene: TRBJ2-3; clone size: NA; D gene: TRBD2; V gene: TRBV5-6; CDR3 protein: CASSLAGRGGTDTQYF; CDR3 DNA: TGTGCCAGCAGCTTGGCCGGCCGGGGGGGCACAGATACGCAGTATTTT
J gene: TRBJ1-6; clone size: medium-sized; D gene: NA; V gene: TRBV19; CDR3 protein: CASSIGGPNSPLHF; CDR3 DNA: TGTGCCAGTAGTATTGGGGGCCCTAATTCACCCCTCCACTTT
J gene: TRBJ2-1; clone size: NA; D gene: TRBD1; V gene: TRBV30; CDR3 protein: CAWSSGTGANEQFF; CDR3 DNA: TGTGCCTGGAGTTCCGGGACAGGGGCTAATGAGCAGTTCTTC
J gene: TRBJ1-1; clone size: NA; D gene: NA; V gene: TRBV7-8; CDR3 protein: CASSLAEFSNTEAFF; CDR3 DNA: TGTGCCAGCAGCTTAGCAGAGTTCTCGAACACTGAAGCTTTCTTT
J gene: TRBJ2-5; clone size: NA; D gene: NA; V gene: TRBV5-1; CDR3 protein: CASGTVEGETQYF; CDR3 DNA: TGCGCCAGCGGAACGGTGGAGGGAGAGACCCAGTACTTC
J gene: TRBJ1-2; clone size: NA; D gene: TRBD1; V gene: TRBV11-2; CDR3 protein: CASSSWTGVAYGYTF; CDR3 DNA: TGTGCCAGCAGCTCTTGGACAGGGGTCGCCTATGGCTACACCTTC
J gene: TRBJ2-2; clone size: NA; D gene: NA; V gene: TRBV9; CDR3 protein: CASSVGGTRTGELFF; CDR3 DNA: TGTGCCAGCAGCGTAGGGGGGACAAGGACCGGGGAGCTGTTTTTT
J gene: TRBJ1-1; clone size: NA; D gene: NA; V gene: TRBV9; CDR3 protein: CASSPEDTEAFF; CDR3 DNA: TGTGCCAGCAGCCCCGAAGACACTGAAGCTTTCTTT
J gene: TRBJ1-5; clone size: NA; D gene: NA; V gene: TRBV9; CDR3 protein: CASSEYRDSNQPQHF; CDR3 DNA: TGTGCCAGCAGCGAGTACAGGGATAGCAATCAGCCCCAGCATTTT
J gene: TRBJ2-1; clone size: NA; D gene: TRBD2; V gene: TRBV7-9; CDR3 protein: CASSGGLAPNEQFF; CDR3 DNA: TGTGCCAGCAGCGGGGGACTAGCGCCGAATGAGCAGTTCTTC
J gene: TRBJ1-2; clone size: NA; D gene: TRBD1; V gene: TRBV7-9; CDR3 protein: CASSPTTGVNYGYTF; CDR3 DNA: TGTGCCAGCAGCCCAACGACAGGGGTCAACTATGGCTACACCTTC
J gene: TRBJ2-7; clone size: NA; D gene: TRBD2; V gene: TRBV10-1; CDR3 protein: CASSTGTSNDEQYF; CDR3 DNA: TGCGCCAGCAGTACCGGGACTAGCAACGACGAGCAGTACTTC
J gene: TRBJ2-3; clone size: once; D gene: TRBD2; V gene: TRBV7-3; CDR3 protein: CASSRLAGGLSDTQYF; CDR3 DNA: TGTGCCAGCAGCAGACTAGCGGGGGGGCTCTCAGATACGCAGTATTTT
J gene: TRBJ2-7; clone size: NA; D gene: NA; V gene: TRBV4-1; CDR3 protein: CASSQRAEGSYEQYF; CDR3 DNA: TGCGCCAGCAGCCAGCGGGCGGAGGGTTCCTACGAGCAGTACTTC
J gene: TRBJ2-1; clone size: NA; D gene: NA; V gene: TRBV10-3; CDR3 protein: CAISEWVVTYNEQFF; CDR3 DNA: TGTGCCATCAGTGAGTGGGTAGTTACCTACAATGAGCAGTTCTTC
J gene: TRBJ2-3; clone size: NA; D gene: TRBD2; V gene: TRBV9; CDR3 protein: CASSPFEASGGRRTDTQYF; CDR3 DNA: TGTGCCAGCAGCCCCTTTGAAGCTAGCGGGGGCCGTCGCACAGATACGCAGTATTTT
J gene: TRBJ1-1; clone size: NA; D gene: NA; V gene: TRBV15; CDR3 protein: CATSRGGEGPTEAFF; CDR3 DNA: TGTGCCACCAGCAGAGGCGGGGAGGGGCCCACTGAAGCTTTCTTT
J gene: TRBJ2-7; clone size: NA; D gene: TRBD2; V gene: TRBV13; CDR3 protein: CASSPTGERGVYEQYF; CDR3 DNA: TGTGCCAGCAGCCCCACAGGGGAGCGGGGGGTCTACGAGCAGTACTTC
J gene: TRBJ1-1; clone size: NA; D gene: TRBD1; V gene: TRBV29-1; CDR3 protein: CSVDRGWTEAFF; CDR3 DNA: TGCAGCGTCGACAGGGGGTGGACTGAAGCTTTCTTT
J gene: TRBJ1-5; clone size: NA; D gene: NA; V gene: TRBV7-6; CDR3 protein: CASSLGSGPHTQPQHF; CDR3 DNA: TGTGCCAGCAGCTTAGGGAGCGGGCCTCATACTCAGCCCCAGCATTTT
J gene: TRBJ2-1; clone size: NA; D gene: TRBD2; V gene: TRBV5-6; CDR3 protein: CASSFPSGMGNEQFF; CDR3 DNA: TGTGCCAGCAGCTTTCCTAGCGGGATGGGTAATGAGCAGTTCTTC
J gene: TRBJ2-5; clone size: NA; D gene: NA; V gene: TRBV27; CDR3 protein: CASSSSTAGETQYF; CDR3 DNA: TGTGCCAGCAGTTCCTCTACAGCCGGGGAGACCCAGTACTTC
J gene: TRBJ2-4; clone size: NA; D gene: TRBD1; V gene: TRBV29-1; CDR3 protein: CSVLPTGQGNIQYF; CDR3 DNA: TGCAGCGTCCTCCCTACGGGACAGGGAAACATTCAGTACTTC
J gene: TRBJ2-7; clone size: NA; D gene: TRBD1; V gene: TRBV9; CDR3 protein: CASSLGTGGGKQYF; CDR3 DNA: TGTGCCAGCAGCCTCGGGACAGGGGGCGGCAAGCAGTACTTC
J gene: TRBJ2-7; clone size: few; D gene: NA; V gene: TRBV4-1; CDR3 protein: CASSQAKGYEQYF; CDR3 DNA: TGCGCCAGCAGCCAAGCAAAAGGGTACGAGCAGTACTTC
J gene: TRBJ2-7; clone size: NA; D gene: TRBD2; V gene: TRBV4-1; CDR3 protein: CASSLNSGGSSYEQYF; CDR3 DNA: TGCGCCAGCAGCTTAAATAGCGGGGGGAGCTCCTACGAGCAGTACTTC
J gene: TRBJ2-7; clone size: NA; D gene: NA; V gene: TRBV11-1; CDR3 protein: CASSSDRGFRFYRSSEQYF; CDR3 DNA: TGTGCCAGCAGCTCCGACCGGGGATTTCGTTTTTACAGGTCGAGCGAGCAGTACTTC
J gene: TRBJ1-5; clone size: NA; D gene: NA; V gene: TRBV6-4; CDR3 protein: CASSDSAGSPQHF; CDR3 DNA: TGTGCCAGCAGTGACTCCGCCGGCAGCCCCCAGCATTTT
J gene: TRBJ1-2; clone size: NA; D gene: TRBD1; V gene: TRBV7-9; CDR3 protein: CASTASGTGHYGYTF; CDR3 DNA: TGTGCCAGCACGGCCTCCGGGACAGGGCACTATGGCTACACCTTC
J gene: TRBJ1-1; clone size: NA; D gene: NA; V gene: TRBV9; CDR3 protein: CASSVGGGGVEAFF; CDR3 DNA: TGTGCCAGCAGCGTAGGGGGCGGCGGGGTTGAAGCTTTCTTT
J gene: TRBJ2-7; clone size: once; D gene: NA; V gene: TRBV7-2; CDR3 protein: CASSSKTSGNLPGEQYF; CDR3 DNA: TGTGCCAGCAGCTCAAAGACAAGCGGAAACCTACCGGGCGAGCAGTACTTC
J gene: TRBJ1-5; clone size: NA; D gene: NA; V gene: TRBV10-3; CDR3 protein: CAISEMWSNQPQHF; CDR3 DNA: TGTGCCATCAGTGAGATGTGGAGCAATCAGCCCCAGCATTTT
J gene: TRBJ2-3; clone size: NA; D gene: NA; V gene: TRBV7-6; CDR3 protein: CASSLGRANTQYF; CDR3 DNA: TGTGCCAGCAGCTTAGGTAGAGCGAATACGCAGTATTTT
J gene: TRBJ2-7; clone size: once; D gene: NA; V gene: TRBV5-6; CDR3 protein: CASSPTILDTASYEQYF; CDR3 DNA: TGTGCCAGCAGCCCCACCATTCTGGACACAGCCTCCTACGAGCAGTACTTC
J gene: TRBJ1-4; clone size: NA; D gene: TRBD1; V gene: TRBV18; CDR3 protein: CASSPTGGLATNEKLFF; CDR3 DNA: TGTGCCAGCTCACCAACAGGGGGTCTAGCAACTAATGAAAAACTGTTTTTT
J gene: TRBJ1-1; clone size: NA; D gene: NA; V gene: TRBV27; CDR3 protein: CASSFAVDTEAFF; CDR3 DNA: TGTGCCAGCAGTTTTGCGGTCGACACTGAAGCTTTCTTT